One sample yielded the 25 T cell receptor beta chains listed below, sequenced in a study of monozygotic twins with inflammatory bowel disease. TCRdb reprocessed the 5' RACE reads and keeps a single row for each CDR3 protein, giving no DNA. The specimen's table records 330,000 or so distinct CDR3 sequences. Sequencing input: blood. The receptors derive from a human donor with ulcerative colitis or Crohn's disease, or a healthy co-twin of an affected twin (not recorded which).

CDR3 residues: CSATLAGEIHEQFF. This sequence joins TRBV20-1 and TRBJ2-1; the TCRdb call, TRBD2, lacks DNA for checking. Looked up from germline, CDR1 is DFQATT and CDR2 is SNEGSKA (reference sequence). The length of the CDR3 is 14 residues.

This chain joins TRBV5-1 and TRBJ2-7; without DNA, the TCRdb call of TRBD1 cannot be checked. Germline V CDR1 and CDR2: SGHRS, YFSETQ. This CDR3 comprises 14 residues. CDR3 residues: CASSTGQGGTGQYF.

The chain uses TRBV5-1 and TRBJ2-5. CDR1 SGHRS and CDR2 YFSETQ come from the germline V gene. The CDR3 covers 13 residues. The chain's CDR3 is CASSLEFSETQYF. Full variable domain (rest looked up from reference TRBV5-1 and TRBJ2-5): KAGVTQTPRYLIKTRGQQVTLSCSPISGHRSVSWYQQTPGQGLQFLFEYFSETQRNKGNFPGRFSGRQFSNSRSEMNVSTLELGDSALYLCASSLEFSETQYFGPGTRLLVL.

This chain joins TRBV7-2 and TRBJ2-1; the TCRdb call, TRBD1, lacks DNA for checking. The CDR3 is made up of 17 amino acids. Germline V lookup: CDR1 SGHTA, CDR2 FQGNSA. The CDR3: CASTDRGLTETNEEQFF.

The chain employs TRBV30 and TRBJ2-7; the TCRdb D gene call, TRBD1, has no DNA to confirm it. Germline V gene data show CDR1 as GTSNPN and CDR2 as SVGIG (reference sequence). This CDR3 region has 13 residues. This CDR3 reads CAWSPGQHYEQYF.

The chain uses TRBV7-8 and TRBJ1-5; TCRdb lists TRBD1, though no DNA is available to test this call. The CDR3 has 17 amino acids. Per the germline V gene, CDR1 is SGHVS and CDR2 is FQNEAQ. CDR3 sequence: CASSLGARGRGNQPQHF.

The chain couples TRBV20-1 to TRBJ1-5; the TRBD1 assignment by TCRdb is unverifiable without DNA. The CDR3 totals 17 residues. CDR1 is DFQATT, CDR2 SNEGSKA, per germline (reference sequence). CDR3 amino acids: CSADLAQAEGMEQPQHF.

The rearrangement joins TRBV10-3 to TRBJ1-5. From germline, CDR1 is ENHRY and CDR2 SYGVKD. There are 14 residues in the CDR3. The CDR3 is CAISEVQSNQPQHF.

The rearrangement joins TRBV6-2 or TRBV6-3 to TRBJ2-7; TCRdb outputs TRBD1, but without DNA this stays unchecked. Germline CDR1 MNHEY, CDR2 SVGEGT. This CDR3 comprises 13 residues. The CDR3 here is CASTGDGGYEQYF.

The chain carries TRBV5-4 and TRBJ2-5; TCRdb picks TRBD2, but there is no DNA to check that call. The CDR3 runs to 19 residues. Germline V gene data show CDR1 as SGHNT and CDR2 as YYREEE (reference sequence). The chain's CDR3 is CASSLDTSGRAFFQETQYF.

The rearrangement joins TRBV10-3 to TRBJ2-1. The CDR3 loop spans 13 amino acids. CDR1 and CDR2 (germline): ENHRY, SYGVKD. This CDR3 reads CAISAIGFNEQFF.

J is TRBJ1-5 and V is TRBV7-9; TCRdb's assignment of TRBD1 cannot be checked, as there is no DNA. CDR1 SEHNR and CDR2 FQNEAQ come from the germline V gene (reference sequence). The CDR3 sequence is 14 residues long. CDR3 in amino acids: CASSSDRSNQPQHF.

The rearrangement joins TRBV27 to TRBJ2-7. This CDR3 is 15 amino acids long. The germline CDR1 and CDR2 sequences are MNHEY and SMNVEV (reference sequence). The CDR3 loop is CASSYAAGSSYEQYF.

The CDR3 spells CASSLGISLLAGEKLFF. The genes are TRBV7-2 and TRBJ1-4. This CDR3 is 17 amino acids long. Germline CDR1 reads SGHTA; CDR2 reads FQGNSA.

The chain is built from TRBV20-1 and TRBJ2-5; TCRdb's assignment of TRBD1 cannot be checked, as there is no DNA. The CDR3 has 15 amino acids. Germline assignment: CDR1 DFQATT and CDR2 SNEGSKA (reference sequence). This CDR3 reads CSARDREPGRETQYF.

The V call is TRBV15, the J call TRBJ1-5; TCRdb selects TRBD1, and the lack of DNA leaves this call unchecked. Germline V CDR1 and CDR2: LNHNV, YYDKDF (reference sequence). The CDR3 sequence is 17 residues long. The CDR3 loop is CATSRDRGRDGNQPQHF.

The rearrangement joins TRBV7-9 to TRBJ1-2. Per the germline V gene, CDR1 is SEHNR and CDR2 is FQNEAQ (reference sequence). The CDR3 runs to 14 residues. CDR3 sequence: CASSLSSTNYGYTF.

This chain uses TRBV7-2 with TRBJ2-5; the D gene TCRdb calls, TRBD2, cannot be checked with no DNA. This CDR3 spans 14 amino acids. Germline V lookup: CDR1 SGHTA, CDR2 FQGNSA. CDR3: CASNSGTVGETQYF.

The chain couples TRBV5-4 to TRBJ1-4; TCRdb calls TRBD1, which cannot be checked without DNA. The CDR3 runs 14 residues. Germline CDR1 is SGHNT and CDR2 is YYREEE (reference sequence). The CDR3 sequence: CASRPAGANEKLFF.

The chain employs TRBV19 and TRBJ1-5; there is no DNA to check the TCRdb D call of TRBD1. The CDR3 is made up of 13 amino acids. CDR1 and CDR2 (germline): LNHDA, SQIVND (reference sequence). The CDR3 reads CASRRTGTQPQHF.

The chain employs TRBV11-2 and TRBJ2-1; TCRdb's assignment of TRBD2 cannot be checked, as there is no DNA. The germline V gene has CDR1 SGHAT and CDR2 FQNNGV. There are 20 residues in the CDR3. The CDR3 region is CASSFPGASGGIRECDEQFF. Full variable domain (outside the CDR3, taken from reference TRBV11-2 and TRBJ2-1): EAGVAQSPRYKIIEKRQSVAFWCNPISGHATLYWYQQILGQGPKLLIQFQNNGVVDDSQLPKDRFSAERLKGVDSTLKIQPAKLEDSAVYLCASSFPGASGGIRECDEQFFGPGTRLTVL.

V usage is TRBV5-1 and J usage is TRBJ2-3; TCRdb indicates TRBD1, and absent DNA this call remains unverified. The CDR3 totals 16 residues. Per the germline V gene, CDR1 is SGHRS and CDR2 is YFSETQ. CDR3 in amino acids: CASTTRGFQGLDTQYF.

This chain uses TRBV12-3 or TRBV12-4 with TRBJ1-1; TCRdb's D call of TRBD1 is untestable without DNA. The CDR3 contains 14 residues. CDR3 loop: CASSPGTLNTEAFF.

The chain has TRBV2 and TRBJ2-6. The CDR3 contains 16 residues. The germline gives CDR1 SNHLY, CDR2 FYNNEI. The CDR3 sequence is CATKEGQPPGANVLTF.

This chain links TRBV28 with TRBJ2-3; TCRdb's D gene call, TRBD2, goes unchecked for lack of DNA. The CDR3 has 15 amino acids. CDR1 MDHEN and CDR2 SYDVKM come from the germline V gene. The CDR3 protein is CASSLAGGPQDTQYF.